This note documents a single T cell receptor (beta chain) sequence. Its cognate antigen is unknown. The record originates from a study of T cell responses to AZD1222 COVID-19 vaccine. Study-level points and caveats: Variant regions that are unmutated are reportedly the target of nearly half of spike-specific TCRs. CD4 TCRs linked to vaccination spanned spike, dominating at 160-218 and 743-854.

CDR1 and CDR2 (germline): MNHEY, SVGAGI. The CDR3 covers 14 residues. The ends were cut back, 7 bases at V and 2 bases at J, with 12 bases in the middle. TCRdb keeps only in-frame clones here, not all; method: immunoSEQ multiplex PCR. This table has around 140,000 clones, just over 90% appearing once. The TCR sequence derives from an adult in good health. The chain employs TRBV6-5 and TRBJ1-3; possibly TRBD1 for D (5 bases). Here the sequenced sample was peripheral blood, taken on day 0 of AZD1222 vaccination. The CDR3: CASKSRGAGNTIYF. The DNA for the CDR3 is TGTGCCAGCAAGTCTCGAGGGGCTGGAAACACCATATATTTT.